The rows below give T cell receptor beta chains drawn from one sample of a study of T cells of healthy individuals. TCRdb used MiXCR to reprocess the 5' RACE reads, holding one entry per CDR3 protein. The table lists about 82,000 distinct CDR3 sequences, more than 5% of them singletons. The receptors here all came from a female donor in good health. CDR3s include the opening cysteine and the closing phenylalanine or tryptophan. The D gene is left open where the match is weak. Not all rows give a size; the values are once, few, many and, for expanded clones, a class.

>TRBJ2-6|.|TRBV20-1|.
CSARGGNRASGANVPTF
TGCAGTGCTAGAGGTGGAAACAGGGCCTCTGGGGCCAACGTCCCGACTTTC
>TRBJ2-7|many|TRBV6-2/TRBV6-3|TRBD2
CASSTGLAASYEQYF
TGTGCCAGCAGTACGGGACTAGCGGCCTCCTACGAGCAGTACTTC
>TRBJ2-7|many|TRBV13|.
CASSSKGLRYEQYF
TGTGCCAGCAGCTCAAAGGGACTTCGCTACGAGCAGTACTTC
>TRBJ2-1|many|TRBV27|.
CASSLVQRPSNEQFF
TGTGCCAGCAGTTTAGTCCAGAGACCATCCAATGAGCAGTTCTTC
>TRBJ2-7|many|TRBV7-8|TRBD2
CASTNRGLADPYEQYF
TGTGCCAGCACAAACAGAGGACTAGCGGACCCCTACGAGCAGTACTTC
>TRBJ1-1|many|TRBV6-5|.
CASRPRQNLNTEAFF
TGTGCCAGCAGGCCCAGACAGAATTTGAACACTGAAGCTTTCTTT
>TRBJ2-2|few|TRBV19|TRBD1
CASSPRRTGAGELFF
TGTGCCAGTAGTCCCCGCAGGACAGGGGCCGGGGAGCTGTTTTTT
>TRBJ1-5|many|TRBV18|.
CASSPRRTEGQPQHF
TGTGCCAGCTCACCACGTCGGACAGAGGGCCAGCCCCAGCATTTT
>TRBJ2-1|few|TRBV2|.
CASSTGSHEQFF
TGTGCCAGCAGCACAGGGTCTCATGAGCAGTTCTTC
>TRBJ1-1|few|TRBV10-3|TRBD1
CAISGTGLNTEAFF
TGTGCCATCAGTGGGACAGGACTGAACACTGAAGCTTTCTTT
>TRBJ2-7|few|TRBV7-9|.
CASSPFRGGSSYEQYF
TGTGCCAGCAGCCCATTCAGGGGGGGGAGCTCCTACGAGCAGTACTTC
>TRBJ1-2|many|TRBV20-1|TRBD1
CSAATGGYGYTF
TGCAGTGCCGCGACAGGGGGTTATGGCTACACCTTC
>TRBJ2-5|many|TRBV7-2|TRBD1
CASSPRDRGITQYF
TGTGCCAGCAGCCCGCGGGACAGGGGTATAACCCAGTACTTC
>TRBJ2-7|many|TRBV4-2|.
CASSQERGATGGSREQYF
TGTGCCAGCAGCCAAGAGCGGGGGGCGACAGGGGGGAGTCGGGAGCAGTACTTC
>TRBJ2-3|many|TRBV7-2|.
CASSLDRWTDTQYF
TGTGCCAGCAGCTTAGACAGGTGGACAGATACGCAGTATTTT
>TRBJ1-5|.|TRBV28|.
CASSTNQPQHF
TGTGCCAGCAGCACCAATCAGCCCCAGCATTTT
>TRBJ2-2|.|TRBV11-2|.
CASSLDSRDNTGELFF
TGTGCCAGCAGCTTAGATAGCAGGGACAACACCGGGGAGCTGTTTTTT
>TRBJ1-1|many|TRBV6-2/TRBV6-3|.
CASSPPTTEAFF
TGTGCCAGCAGCCCACCCACTACTGAAGCTTTCTTT
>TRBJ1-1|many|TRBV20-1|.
CSVPRGRWTEAFF
TGCAGTGTCCCCCGGGGTAGATGGACTGAAGCTTTCTTT
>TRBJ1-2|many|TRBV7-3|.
CACFWGGLNYGYTF
TGTGCCTGTTTTTGGGGGGGCCTAAACTATGGCTACACCTTC
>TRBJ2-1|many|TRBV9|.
CASNPGNNEQFF
TGTGCCAGCAACCCGGGGAACAATGAGCAGTTCTTC
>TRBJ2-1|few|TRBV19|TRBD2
CASSRLAGDMVNEQFF
TGTGCCAGTAGCAGACTAGCGGGAGATATGGTTAATGAGCAGTTCTTC
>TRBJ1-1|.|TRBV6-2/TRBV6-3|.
CASSYAGQWNTEAFF
TGTGCCAGCAGTTATGCCGGACAGTGGAACACTGAAGCTTTCTTT
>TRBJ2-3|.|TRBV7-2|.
CASSRVIRETDTQYF
TGTGCCAGCAGCAGGGTAATACGGGAGACAGATACGCAGTATTTT
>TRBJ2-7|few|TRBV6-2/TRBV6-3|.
CASSYSPASEGEQYF
TGTGCCAGCAGTTACTCTCCGGCTAGCGAGGGCGAGCAGTACTTC
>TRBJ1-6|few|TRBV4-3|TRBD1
CASSQQQGAGSPLHF
TGCGCCAGCAGCCAACAACAGGGGGCCGGTTCACCCCTCCACTTT
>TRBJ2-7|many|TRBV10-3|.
CAMGTPPYYEQYF
TGTGCCATGGGGACGCCGCCCTACTACGAGCAGTACTTC
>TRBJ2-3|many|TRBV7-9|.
CASNQQEETDTQYF
TGTGCCAGCAATCAACAGGAGGAGACAGATACGCAGTATTTT
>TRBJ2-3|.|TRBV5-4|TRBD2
CASSPGLVSTDTQYF
TGTGCCAGCAGCCCAGGACTAGTCAGCACAGATACGCAGTATTTT
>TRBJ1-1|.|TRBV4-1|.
CASSQDFTGSNTEAFF
TGCGCCAGCAGCCAAGATTTTACAGGCTCAAACACTGAAGCTTTCTTT
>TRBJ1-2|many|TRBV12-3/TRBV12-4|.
CASTPLKGYGYTF
TGTGCCAGCACTCCTCTGAAGGGGTATGGCTACACCTTC
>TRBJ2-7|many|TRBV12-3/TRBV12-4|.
CASSLEAGDEQYF
TGTGCCAGCAGTTTAGAAGCTGGGGATGAGCAGTACTTC
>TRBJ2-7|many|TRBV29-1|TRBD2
CSVAPFRGEGEQYF
TGCAGCGTTGCACCCTTTCGGGGGGAAGGCGAGCAGTACTTC
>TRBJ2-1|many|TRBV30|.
CAWRERTRGSYNEQFF
TGTGCCTGGAGGGAACGGACGCGAGGTTCCTACAATGAGCAGTTCTTC
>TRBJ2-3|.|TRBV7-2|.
CASSLAVGGSTDTQYF
TGTGCCAGCAGCTTAGCGGTTGGCGGGAGCACAGATACGCAGTATTTT
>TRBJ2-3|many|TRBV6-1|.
CASSERVPGVTDTQYF
TGTGCCAGCAGTGAAAGGGTGCCTGGGGTGACAGATACGCAGTATTTT
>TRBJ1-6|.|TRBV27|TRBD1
CASTKTGHNSPLHF
TGTGCCAGCACCAAGACAGGGCATAATTCACCCCTCCACTTT
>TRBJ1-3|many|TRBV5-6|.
CASSRRTIDMRNTIYF
TGTGCCAGCAGCCGCCGGACCATTGATATGAGAAACACCATATATTTT
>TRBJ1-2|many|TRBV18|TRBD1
CASSPGTGSDYGYTF
TGTGCCAGCTCTCCCGGGACAGGATCCGACTATGGCTACACCTTC
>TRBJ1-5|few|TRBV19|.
CASSIQGYQPQHF
TGTGCCAGTAGTATCCAGGGCTATCAGCCCCAGCATTTT
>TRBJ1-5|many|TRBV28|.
CASSLYPGEGNQPQHF
TGTGCCAGCAGTTTATACCCCGGGGAGGGCAATCAGCCCCAGCATTTT
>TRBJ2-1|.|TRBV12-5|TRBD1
CASGGTASNEQFF
TGTGCTAGTGGGGGGACAGCGTCGAATGAGCAGTTCTTC
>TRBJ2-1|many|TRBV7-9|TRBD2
CASSSSGTTNEQFF
TGTGCCAGCAGCTCCTCCGGGACTACTAATGAGCAGTTCTTC
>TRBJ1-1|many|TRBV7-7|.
CASSADGGTEAFF
TGTGCTAGCAGCGCAGACGGAGGCACTGAAGCTTTCTTT
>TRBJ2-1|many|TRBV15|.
CATSAFRTNAEQFF
TGTGCCACCAGCGCATTCCGGACTAACGCAGAGCAGTTCTTC
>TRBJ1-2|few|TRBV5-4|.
CASSLGTDGYTF
TGTGCCAGCAGCTTGGGTACCGATGGCTACACCTTC
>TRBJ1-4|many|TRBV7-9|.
CASSPGTPNEKLFF
TGTGCCAGCAGTCCCGGGACACCTAATGAAAAACTGTTTTTT
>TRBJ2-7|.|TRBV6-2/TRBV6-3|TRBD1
CASTPLRGSYYEQYF
TGTGCCAGCACCCCCCTCAGGGGGAGCTACTACGAGCAGTACTTC
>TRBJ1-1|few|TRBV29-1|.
CSVEGPTGGDLNTEAFF
TGCAGCGTTGAAGGTCCAACCGGGGGCGATTTGAACACTGAAGCTTTCTTT
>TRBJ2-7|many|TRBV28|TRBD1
CASRRGTGLSYEQYF
TGTGCCAGCAGACGCGGGACAGGCCTATCCTACGAGCAGTACTTC
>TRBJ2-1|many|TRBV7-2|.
CASSLVGGHNEQFF
TGTGCCAGCAGCTTAGTCGGAGGCCACAATGAGCAGTTCTTC
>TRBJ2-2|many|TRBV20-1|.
CSARRTVNTGELFF
TGCAGTGCTAGACGGACAGTTAACACCGGGGAGCTGTTTTTT